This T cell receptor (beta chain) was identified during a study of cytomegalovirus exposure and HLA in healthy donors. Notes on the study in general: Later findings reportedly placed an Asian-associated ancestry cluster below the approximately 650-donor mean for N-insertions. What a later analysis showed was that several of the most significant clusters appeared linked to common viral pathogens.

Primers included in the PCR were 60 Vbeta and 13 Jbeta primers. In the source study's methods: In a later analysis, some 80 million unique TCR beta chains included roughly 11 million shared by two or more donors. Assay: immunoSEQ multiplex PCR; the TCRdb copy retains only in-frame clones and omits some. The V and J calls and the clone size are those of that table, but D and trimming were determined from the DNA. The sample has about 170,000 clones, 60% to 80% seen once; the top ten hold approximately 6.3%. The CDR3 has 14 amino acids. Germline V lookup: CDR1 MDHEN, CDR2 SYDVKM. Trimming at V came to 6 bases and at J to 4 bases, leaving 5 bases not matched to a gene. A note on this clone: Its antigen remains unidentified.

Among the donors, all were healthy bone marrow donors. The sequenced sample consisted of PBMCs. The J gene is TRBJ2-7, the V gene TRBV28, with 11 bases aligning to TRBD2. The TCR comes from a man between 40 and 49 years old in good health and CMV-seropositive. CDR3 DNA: TGTGCCAGCAGAACCGGGACTAGCGGATACGAGCAGTACTTC. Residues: CASRTGTSGYEQYF.